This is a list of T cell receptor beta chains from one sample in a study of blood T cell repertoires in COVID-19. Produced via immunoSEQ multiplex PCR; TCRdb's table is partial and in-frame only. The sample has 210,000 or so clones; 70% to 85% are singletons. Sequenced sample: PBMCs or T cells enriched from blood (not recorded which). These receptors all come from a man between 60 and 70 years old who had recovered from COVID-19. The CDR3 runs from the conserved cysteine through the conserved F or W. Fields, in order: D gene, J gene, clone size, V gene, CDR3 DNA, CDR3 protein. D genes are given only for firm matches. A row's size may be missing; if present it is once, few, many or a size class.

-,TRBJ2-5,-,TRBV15,TGTGCCACCAGCAGGCTACAGGTCGAGGAGACCCAGTACTTC,CATSRLQVEETQYF
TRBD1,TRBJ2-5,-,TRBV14,TGTGCCAGCAGCCCCCGACTGGGACAGGGGGGTCAAGAGACCCAGTACTTC,CASSPRLGQGGQETQYF
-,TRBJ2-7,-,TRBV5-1,TGCGCCAGCAGCCCGGGTGACCACAGGGACGAGCAGTACTTC,CASSPGDHRDEQYF
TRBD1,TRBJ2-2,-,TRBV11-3,TGTGCCAGCAGCTCCACCGGGACAGGGGACGGGGAGCTGTTTTTT,CASSSTGTGDGELFF
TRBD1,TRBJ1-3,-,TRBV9,TGTGCCAGCAGCGCGACAGGGCGGTCTGGAAACACCATATATTTT,CASSATGRSGNTIYF
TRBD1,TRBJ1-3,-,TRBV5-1,TGCGCCAGCAGCTTCTGGGACAGGGGGAGAGATGGGGCTGGAAACACCATATATTTT,CASSFWDRGRDGAGNTIYF
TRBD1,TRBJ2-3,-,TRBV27,TGTGCCAGCAGTCTCCTCGACAGGGGGCGCACAGATACGCAGTATTTT,CASSLLDRGRTDTQYF
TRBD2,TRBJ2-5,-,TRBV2,TGTGCCAGCCGTATAGCGGGGGGCCAAGAGACCCAGTACTTC,CASRIAGGQETQYF
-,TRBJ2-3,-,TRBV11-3,TGTGCCAGCAGCTTAGCGGGAGATACGCAGTATTTT,CASSLAGDTQYF
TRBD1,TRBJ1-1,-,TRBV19,TGTGCCAGTAGTGCTGACAGGGAGTTGCCTGAAGCTTTCTTT,CASSADRELPEAFF
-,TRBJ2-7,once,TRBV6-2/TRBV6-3,TGTGCCAGCAGTTACAGCCCCCAGAGGAGCTCCTACGAGCAGTACTTC,CASSYSPQRSSYEQYF
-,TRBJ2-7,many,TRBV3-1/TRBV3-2,TGTGCCAGCAGCCCTTCCCGACAGGTTGACGAGCAGTACTTC,CASSPSRQVDEQYF
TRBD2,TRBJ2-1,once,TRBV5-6,TGTGCCAGCAGCTTGAGGACTAGCCGTAATGAGCAGTTCTTC,CASSLRTSRNEQFF
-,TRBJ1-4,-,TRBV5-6,TGTGCCAGCAGCACTGCGCAGGGGTTCGACGAAAAACTGTTTTTT,CASSTAQGFDEKLFF
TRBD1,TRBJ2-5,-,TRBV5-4,TGTGCCAGCAGCTTGACTCCGGGACAGCAAGAGACCCAGTACTTC,CASSLTPGQQETQYF
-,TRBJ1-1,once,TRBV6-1,TGTGCCAGCAGTGAGGGGGGGATCACTGAAGCTTTCTTT,CASSEGGITEAFF
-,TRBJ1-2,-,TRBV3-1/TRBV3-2,TGTGCCAGCAGCCAATGGGGAGAACCCTATGGCTACACCTTC,CASSQWGEPYGYTF
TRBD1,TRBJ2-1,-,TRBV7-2,TGTGCCAGCAGCTTAGGACCTCCGGGACAGGGTTCCAATGAGCAGTTCTTC,CASSLGPPGQGSNEQFF
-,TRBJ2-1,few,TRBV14,TGTGCCAGCAGCCTAGAGAGGTCACGGCCACCGTTCTTC,CASSLERSRPPFF
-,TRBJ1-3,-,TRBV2,TGTGCCAGCAGTGAACAGGCGACCTCTGGAAACACCATATATTTT,CASSEQATSGNTIYF
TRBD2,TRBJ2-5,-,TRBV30,TGTGCCTGGAGTGTATTGCGGGGGGTAGGGGAGACCCAGTACTTC,CAWSVLRGVGETQYF
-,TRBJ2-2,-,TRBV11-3,TGTGCCAGCAGCCCCAAGGCGGGGCGAACCGGGGAGCTGTTTTTT,CASSPKAGRTGELFF
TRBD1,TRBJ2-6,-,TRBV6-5,TGTGCCAGCAGTAACAGGGGGTCTGGGGCCAACGTCCTGACTTTC,CASSNRGSGANVLTF
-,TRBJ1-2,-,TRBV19,TGTGCCAGTAGTATAGGTGGCAATGGCTACACCTTC,CASSIGGNGYTF
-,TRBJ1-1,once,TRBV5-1,TGCGCCAGCAGCTTCCCAGGGGCGAACACTGAAGCTTTCTTT,CASSFPGANTEAFF
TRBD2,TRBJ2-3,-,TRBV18,TGTGCCAGCTCATTACTGGTGGGACTAGCGGGGGCAAGCACAGATACGCAGTATTTT,CASSLLVGLAGASTDTQYF